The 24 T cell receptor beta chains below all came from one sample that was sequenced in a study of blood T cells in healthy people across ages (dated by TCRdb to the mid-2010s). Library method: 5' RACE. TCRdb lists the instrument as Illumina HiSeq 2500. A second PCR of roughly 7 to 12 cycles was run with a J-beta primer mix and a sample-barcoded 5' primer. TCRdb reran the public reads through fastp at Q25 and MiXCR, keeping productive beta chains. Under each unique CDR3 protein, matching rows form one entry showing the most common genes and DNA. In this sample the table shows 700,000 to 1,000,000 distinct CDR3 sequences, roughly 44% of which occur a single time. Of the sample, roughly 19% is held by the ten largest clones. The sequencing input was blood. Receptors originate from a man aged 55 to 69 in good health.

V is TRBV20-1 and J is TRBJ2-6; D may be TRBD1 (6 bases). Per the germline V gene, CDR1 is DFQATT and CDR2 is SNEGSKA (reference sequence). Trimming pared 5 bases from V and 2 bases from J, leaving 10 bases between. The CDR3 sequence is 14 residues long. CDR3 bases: TGCAGTGCTCTGGGGGCAGCTGGGGCCAACGTCCTGACTTTC. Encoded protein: CSALGAAGANVLTF.

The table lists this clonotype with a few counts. The CDR3 spells CASSLNGVLNTEAFF. CDR3 nucleotides: TGTGCCAGCAGTTTGAACGGGGTCCTGAACACTGAAGCTTTCTTT. The chain recombines TRBV12-3 or TRBV12-4 with TRBJ1-1; D not certain. V was shortened by 3 bases and J by 0 bases, with 11 bases between the two germline ends. The CDR3 has 15 residues.

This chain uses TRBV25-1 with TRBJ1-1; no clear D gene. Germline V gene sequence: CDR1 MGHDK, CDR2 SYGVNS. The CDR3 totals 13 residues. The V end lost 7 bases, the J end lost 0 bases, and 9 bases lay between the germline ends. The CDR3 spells CASTELMNTEAFF. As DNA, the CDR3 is TGTGCCAGCACGGAGTTAATGAACACTGAAGCTTTCTTT.

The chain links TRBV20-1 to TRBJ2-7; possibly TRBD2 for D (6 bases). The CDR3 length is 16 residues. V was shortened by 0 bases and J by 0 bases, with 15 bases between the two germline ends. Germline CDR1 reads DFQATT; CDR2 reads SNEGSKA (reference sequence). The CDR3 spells CSARDRGLSSSYEQYF. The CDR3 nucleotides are TGCAGTGCTAGAGATCGGGGACTCTCAAGCTCCTACGAGCAGTACTTC.

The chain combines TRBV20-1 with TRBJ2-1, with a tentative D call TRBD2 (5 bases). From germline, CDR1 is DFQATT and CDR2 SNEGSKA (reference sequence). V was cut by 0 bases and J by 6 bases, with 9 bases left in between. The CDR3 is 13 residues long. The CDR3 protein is CSARDLAGNEQFF. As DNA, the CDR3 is TGCAGTGCTAGAGATCTAGCTGGCAATGAGCAGTTCTTC.

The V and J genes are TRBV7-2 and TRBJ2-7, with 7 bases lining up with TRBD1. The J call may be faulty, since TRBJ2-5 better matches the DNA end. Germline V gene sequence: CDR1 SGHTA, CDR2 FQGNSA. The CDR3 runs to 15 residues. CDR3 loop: CASSLEGQLQETQYF. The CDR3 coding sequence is TGTGCCAGCAGCTTAGAGGGACAGCTCCAAGAGACCCAGTACTTC.

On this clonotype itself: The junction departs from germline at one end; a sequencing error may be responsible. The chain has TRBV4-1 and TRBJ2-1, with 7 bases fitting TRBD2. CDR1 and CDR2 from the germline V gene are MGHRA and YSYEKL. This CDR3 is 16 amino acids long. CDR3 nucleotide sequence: TGCGCCAGCAGCCAAGAGATGCGGGGGATCTACAATGGGCAGTTCTTC. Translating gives CASSQEMRGIYNGQFF.

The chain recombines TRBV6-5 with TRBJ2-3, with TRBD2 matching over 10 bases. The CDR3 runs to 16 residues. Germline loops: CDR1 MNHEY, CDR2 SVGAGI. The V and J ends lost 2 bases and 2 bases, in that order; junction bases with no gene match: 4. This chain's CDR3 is CASSYGLAGATDTQYF. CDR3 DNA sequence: TGTGCCAGCAGTTACGGCCTAGCGGGGGCCACAGATACGCAGTATTTT.

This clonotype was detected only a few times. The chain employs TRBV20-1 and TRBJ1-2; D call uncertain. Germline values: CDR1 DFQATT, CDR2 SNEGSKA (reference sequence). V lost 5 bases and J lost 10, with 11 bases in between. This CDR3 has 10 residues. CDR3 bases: TGCAGTGCTCACCCTCCCTCCTACACCTTC. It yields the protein CSAHPPSYTF.

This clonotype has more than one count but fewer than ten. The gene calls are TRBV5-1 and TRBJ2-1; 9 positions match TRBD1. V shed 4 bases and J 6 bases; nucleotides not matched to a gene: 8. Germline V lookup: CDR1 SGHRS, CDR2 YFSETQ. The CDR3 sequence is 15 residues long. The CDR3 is CASSVQGAGANEQFF. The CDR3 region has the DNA TGCGCCAGCAGCGTACAGGGGGCGGGGGCCAATGAGCAGTTCTTC.

The CDR3 nucleotides read TGTGCCAGCAGCCCACAGGGGCCAGAGACCCAGTACTTC. Its translation: CASSPQGPETQYF. This sequence joins TRBV12-3 or TRBV12-4 and TRBJ2-5; 7 bases map to TRBD1. CDR3 size: 13 residues. V lost 6 bases and J lost 4; bases outside the gene matches: 5.

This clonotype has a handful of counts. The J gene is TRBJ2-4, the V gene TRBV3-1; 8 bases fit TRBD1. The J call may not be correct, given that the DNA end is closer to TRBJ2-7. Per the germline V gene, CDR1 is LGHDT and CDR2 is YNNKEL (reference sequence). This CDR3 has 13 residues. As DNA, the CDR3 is TGTGCCAGCAGACGCACAGGGGGGTTCGAGCAGTACTTC. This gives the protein CASRRTGGFEQYF.

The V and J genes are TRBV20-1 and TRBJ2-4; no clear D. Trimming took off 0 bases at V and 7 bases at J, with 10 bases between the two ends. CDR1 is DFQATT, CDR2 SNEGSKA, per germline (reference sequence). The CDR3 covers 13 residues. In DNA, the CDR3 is TGCAGTGCTAGAGATAGGCAGAGCAACATTCAGTACTTC. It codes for CSARDRQSNIQYF.

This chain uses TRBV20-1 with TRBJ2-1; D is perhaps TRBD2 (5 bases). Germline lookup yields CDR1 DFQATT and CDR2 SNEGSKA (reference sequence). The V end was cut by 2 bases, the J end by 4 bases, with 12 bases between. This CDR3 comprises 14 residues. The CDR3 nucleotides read TGCAGTGCTAGATCTAGCCGGCAATACAATGAGCAGTTCTTC. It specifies CSARSSRQYNEQFF.

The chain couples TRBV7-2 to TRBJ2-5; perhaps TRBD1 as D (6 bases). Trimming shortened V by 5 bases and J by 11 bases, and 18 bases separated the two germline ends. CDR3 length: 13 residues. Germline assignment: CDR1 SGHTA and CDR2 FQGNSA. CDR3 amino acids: CASSRDMVYGQYF. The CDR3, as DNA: TGTGCCAGCAGCCGGGACATGGTCTACGGGCAGTACTTC.

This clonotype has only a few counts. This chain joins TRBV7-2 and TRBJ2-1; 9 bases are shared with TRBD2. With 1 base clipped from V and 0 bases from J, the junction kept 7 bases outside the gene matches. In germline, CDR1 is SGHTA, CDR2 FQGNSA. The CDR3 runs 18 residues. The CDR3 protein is CASSLGSSGGRSYNEQFF. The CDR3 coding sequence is TGTGCCAGCAGCTTAGGGAGTAGCGGGGGCCGCTCCTACAATGAGCAGTTCTTC. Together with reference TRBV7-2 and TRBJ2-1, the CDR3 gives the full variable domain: GAGVSQSPSNKVTEKGKDVELRCDPISGHTALYWYRQSLGQGLEFLIYFQGNSAPDKSGLPSDRFSAERTGGSVSTLTIQRTQQEDSAVYLCASSLGSSGGRSYNEQFFGPGTRLTVL.

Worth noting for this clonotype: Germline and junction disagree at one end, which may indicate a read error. CDR3 coding DNA: TGCGCCAGCAGCCAAGTCGGGCTGTCTAGCACAGATACGCAGTATTTT. Protein product: CASSQVGLSSTDTQYF. This rearrangement joins TRBV4-2 to TRBJ2-3; no clear D. The length of the CDR3 is 16 residues. CDR1 and CDR2 from the germline V gene are LGHNA and YNFKEQ.

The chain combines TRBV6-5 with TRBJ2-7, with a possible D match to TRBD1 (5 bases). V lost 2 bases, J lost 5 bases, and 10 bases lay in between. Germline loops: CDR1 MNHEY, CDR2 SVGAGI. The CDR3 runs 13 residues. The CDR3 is CASSYTRVDEQYF. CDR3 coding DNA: TGTGCCAGCAGTTACACCAGGGTAGACGAGCAGTACTTC.

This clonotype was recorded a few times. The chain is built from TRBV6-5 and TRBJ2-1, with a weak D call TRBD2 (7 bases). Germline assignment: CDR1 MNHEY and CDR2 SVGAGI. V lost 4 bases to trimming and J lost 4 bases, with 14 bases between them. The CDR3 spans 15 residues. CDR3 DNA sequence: TGTGCCAGCAGTTCGGGTGGGGGGGCTTACAATGAGCAGTTCTTC. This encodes CASSSGGGAYNEQFF.

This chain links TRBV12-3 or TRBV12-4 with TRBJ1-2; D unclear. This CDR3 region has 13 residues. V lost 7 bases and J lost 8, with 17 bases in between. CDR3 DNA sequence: TGTGCCAGCAAGCCCGGACCGACTAACGGCTACACCTTC. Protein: CASKPGPTNGYTF.

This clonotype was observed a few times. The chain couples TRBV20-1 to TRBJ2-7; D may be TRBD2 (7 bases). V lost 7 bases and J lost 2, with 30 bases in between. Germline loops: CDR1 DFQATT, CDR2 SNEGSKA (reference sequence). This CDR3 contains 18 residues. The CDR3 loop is CSEKRGGRAHCRTYEQYF. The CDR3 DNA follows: TGCAGTGAAAAGAGGGGGGGAAGGGCCCATTGTAGGACCTACGAGCAGTACTTC.

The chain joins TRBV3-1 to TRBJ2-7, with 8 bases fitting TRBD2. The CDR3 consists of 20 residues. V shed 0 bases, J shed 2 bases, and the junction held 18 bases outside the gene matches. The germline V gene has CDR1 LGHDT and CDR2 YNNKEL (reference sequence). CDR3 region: CASSQDPLRIIAGSTYEQYF. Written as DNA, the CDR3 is TGTGCCAGCAGCCAAGACCCCCTCCGAATCATAGCGGGGTCAACCTACGAGCAGTACTTC.

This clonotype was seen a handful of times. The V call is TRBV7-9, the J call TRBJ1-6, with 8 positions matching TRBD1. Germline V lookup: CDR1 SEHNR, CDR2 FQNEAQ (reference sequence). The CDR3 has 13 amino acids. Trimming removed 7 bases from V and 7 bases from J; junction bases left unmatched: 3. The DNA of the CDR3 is TGTGCCAGCACCCAGGGGGCAAATTCACCCCTCCACTTT. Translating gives CASTQGANSPLHF.

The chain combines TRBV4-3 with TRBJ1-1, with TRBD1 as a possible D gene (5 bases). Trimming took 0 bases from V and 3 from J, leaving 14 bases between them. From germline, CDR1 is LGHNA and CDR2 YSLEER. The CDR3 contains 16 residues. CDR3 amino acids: CASSQELGGKDTEAFF. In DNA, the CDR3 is TGCGCCAGCAGCCAAGAATTGGGGGGGAAGGACACTGAAGCTTTCTTT.